A selection of T cell receptor beta chains follows, all from one sample in a study of shared clonotypes between healthy human individuals. TCRdb keeps only in-frame clones here, not all; method: immunoSEQ multiplex PCR. Of about 2 million clones detected, approximately 95% appear once; the ten largest clones hold 0.13%. Sequencing was done on a sample of naive CD4+ T cells sorted from blood. These TCRs come from a man between 18 and 29 years old in good health. Both conserved end residues are part of each CDR3. A D gene is named only where the DNA matches it firmly. Only some rows state a clone size, as once, few, many or a class for expanded clones.

d_gene	j_gene	v_gene	abundance	CDR3nt	CDR3aa
TRBD2	TRBJ2-5	TRBV5-4	NA	TGTGCCAGCAGCATCCTCGGGGGGGTCCAAGAGACCCAGTACTTC	CASSILGGVQETQYF
TRBD1	TRBJ2-3	TRBV6-1	NA	TGTGCCAGCAGTGACCCGGGACAGGGTGGGAGTGCAGATACGCAGTATTTT	CASSDPGQGGSADTQYF
NA	TRBJ2-7	TRBV6-1	NA	TGTGCCAGCAGTGTGGGGGGTCCCCTCTACGAGCAGTACTTC	CASSVGGPLYEQYF
TRBD1	TRBJ2-7	TRBV5-1	NA	TGCGCCAGCAGCCCGGGACAGGCAACCTACGAGCAGTACTTC	CASSPGQATYEQYF
TRBD1	TRBJ1-1	TRBV30	NA	TGTGCCTGGAGACAGGGGGCAAGGACTGAAGCTTTCTTT	CAWRQGARTEAFF
TRBD1	TRBJ1-5	TRBV7-9	NA	TGTGCCAGCAGCTTAGAGGACAGGGTGTTTCAGCCCCAGCATTTT	CASSLEDRVFQPQHF
TRBD1	TRBJ2-3	TRBV5-1	NA	TGCGCCAGCAGCTCTGGGCGAACAGGGGAAGGGACAGATACGCAGTATTTT	CASSSGRTGEGTDTQYF
NA	TRBJ1-2	TRBV13	NA	TGTGCCAGCAGTTACGGGCGGGGGGCTGGCTACACCTTC	CASSYGRGAGYTF
TRBD2	TRBJ2-1	TRBV27	NA	TGTGCCAGCAGTCTCCGGACTAGAAGCAATGAGCAGTTCTTC	CASSLRTRSNEQFF
NA	TRBJ1-2	TRBV18	NA	TGTGCCAGCTCACCACAGGCGGCTGGCTACACCTTC	CASSPQAAGYTF
NA	TRBJ1-2	TRBV5-6	NA	TGTGCCAGCAGCTTGGGGACAGCGGACGACTATGGCTACACCTTC	CASSLGTADDYGYTF
NA	TRBJ1-5	TRBV18	once	TGTGCCAGCTCACCCGCGGACGCTTTCAATCAGCCCCAGCATTTT	CASSPADAFNQPQHF
NA	TRBJ1-1	TRBV10-3	many	TGTGCCACCCGGGACATAATGAACACTGAAGCTTTCTTT	CATRDIMNTEAFF
NA	TRBJ1-1	TRBV7-6	NA	TGTGCCAGCAGCACCGGACTTCACACTGAAGCTTTCTTT	CASSTGLHTEAFF
NA	TRBJ2-3	TRBV2	NA	TGTGCCAGCAGTGCGGAGGGTACCGCCCGCACAGATACGCAGTATTTT	CASSAEGTARTDTQYF
TRBD2	TRBJ2-1	TRBV10-1	NA	TGCGCCAGCAAGGGACTAGGGGAGCAGTTCTTC	CASKGLGEQFF
NA	TRBJ1-2	TRBV4-3	NA	TGCGCCAGCAGCCAAACCCTCGACAGGAAGGAACGTGGCTACACCTTC	CASSQTLDRKERGYTF
NA	TRBJ2-1	TRBV6-1	NA	TGTGCCAGCGGTTACAATGAGCAGTTCTTC	CASGYNEQFF
NA	TRBJ1-5	TRBV6-5	NA	TGTGCCAGCAGTTACGGCCACGATCAGCCCCAGCATTTT	CASSYGHDQPQHF
TRBD1	TRBJ2-3	TRBV7-2	NA	TGTGCCAGCAGCTCCCGGACAGGCATGGATACGCAGTATTTT	CASSSRTGMDTQYF
TRBD1	TRBJ1-6	TRBV5-4	NA	TGTGCCAGCAGCTTGGCTCCGGGACAGGGGGCGACTTCACCCCTCCACTTT	CASSLAPGQGATSPLHF
NA	TRBJ1-3	TRBV28	NA	TGTGCCAGCAGTTTGGCTGCCAGGGAGTCTGGAAACACCATATATTTT	CASSLAARESGNTIYF
TRBD1	TRBJ2-1	TRBV5-6	NA	TGTGCCAGCAACAGGGGAGTTGAGCAGTTCTTC	CASNRGVEQFF
TRBD1	TRBJ2-2	TRBV19	once	TGTGCCAGTAGTATGACAGGGGGGACGACCGGGGAGCTGTTTTTT	CASSMTGGTTGELFF
NA	TRBJ2-1	TRBV9	NA	TGTGCCAGCTCCAGGGGAGGATTATCCTACAATGAGCAGTTCTTC	CASSRGGLSYNEQFF
NA	TRBJ1-3	TRBV6-1	NA	TGTGCCAGCAGCGGACCCATCTCTGGAAACACCATATATTTT	CASSGPISGNTIYF
TRBD1	TRBJ2-7	TRBV9	NA	TGTGCCAGCAGTCCGGGACAGAATTACGAGCAGTACTTC	CASSPGQNYEQYF
NA	TRBJ1-1	TRBV14	once	TGTGCCAGCAGCCAAGCCGAGATCACTGAAGCTTTCTTT	CASSQAEITEAFF
NA	TRBJ2-6	TRBV19	NA	TGTGCCAGTAACGATCCGTCTGGGGCCAACGTCCTGACTTTC	CASNDPSGANVLTF
NA	TRBJ1-2	TRBV6-6	NA	TGTGCCAGCGCATCAACCTCCTTGGGGTATGGCTACACCTTC	CASASTSLGYGYTF
NA	TRBJ2-5	TRBV11-2	once	TGTGCCAGCAGCCCTAGGGGCGGGAAGAGCCAAGAGACCCAGTACTTC	CASSPRGGKSQETQYF
NA	TRBJ1-2	TRBV6-1	NA	TGTGCCAGCAGTGAAGCTTTGCAGGCAAACTATGGCTACACCTTC	CASSEALQANYGYTF
NA	TRBJ2-5	TRBV7-3	few	TGTGCCAGCAGCCCTTCCCTGGCAGGGTGGGAGACCCAGTACTTC	CASSPSLAGWETQYF
NA	TRBJ2-3	TRBV2	NA	TGTGCCATCCTCCCGGGGCAGGTCACAGATACGCAGTATTTT	CAILPGQVTDTQYF
NA	TRBJ2-1	TRBV18	NA	TGTGCCAGCTCACTCGGGGGCCTAGCTGTCGAGCAGTTCTTC	CASSLGGLAVEQFF
NA	TRBJ2-3	TRBV2	NA	TGTGCCAGCAGTGAAGGGACTACCCTCAAGCAGTATTTT	CASSEGTTLKQYF
TRBD2	TRBJ2-5	TRBV6-5	NA	TGTGCCAGCATTAGCGGGAGTCAGACCCAGTACTTC	CASISGSQTQYF
NA	TRBJ1-1	TRBV28	NA	TGTGCCAGCACCCTCCTTAAGGGCGAAGCTTTCTTT	CASTLLKGEAFF
NA	TRBJ1-6	TRBV6-6	NA	TGTGCCAGCAGTTCGGGACAAGCATTCCTTAATTCACCCCTCCACTTT	CASSSGQAFLNSPLHF
NA	TRBJ2-2	TRBV4-3	NA	TGCGCCAGCAGCCAAGATCCCGGGAACACCGGGGAGCTGTTTTTT	CASSQDPGNTGELFF
TRBD1	TRBJ1-1	TRBV28	NA	TGTGCCAGCAGTTCCGGGACAGGGTATACTGAAGCTTTCTTT	CASSSGTGYTEAFF
NA	TRBJ2-5	TRBV7-2	NA	TGTGCCAGCAGCTTAGCGGGTGGCGAGACCCAGTACTTC	CASSLAGGETQYF
NA	TRBJ2-2	TRBV9	NA	TGTGCCAGCAGCGGTCCTCGGGGGGCGGCCGGGGAGCTGTTTTTT	CASSGPRGAAGELFF
NA	TRBJ1-2	TRBV4-3	NA	TGCGCCAGCAGCCTCTCCCGGGGATTGGGCTATGGCTACACCTTC	CASSLSRGLGYGYTF
TRBD2	TRBJ2-3	TRBV28	NA	TGTGCCAGCAACGCAGCGGGGGGGCCAACCTCTTCAGATACGCAGTATTTT	CASNAAGGPTSSDTQYF
TRBD2	TRBJ2-1	TRBV28	NA	TGTGCCAGCAGTTGGACTAGCGGGGGGCGAGATGAGCAGTTCTTC	CASSWTSGGRDEQFF
TRBD2	TRBJ2-7	TRBV10-3	NA	TGTGCCATCAGTCCCACTAGCGGGGACTACTACGAGCAGTACTTC	CAISPTSGDYYEQYF
NA	TRBJ2-7	TRBV2	NA	TGTGCCAGCAGTGAACTGCGAAGCTCCCCCGGCGAGCAGTACTTC	CASSELRSSPGEQYF
NA	TRBJ2-7	TRBV6-6	once	TGTGCCAGCAGTCCGCGTCTCTACGAGCAGTACTTC	CASSPRLYEQYF
TRBD1	TRBJ2-7	TRBV6-5	NA	TGTGCCAGCAGTTACTCGGCGGGACAGGTCTCCTACGAGCAGTACTTC	CASSYSAGQVSYEQYF
NA	TRBJ2-7	TRBV7-9	once	TGTGCCAGCAGCCCAGTGGCGGGGGAGCAGTACTTC	CASSPVAGEQYF